This T cell receptor (beta chain) was recorded in a study of T cells in localized non-small cell lung cancer. General study findings and limits: Greater blood T cell density accompanied longer overall survival.

The CDR3 runs 13 residues. The germline V gene encodes CDR1 ENHRY and CDR2 SYGVKD. The J segment lost 0 bases and the V segment lost 11 bases, leaving 5 bases of the junction unmatched. As for this clone: Its antigen remains unknown.

Measured with immunoSEQ multiplex PCR; TCRdb has only the in-frame clones, and not every one. Of roughly 40,000 clones listed, 80% to 85% are singletons. This material consisted of peripheral blood mononuclear cells, taken before any cancer treatment. This chain uses TRBV10-3 with TRBJ2-3; 7 bases line up with TRBD2. This TCR was sampled from a male donor aged 60 or over with stage II lung adenocarcinoma. The CDR3, as DNA: TGTGCCTCCGGGGAGGGGAGCACAGATACGCAGTATTTT. Translating it yields CASGEGSTDTQYF.